This passage covers 4 T cell receptor beta chains from one sample sequenced in a study of T cells after yellow fever vaccination. MiXCR, run by TCRdb on the 5' RACE reads, gives a single entry per CDR3 protein. Counted here are some 560,000 distinct CDR3 sequences, approximately 21% occurring once; the ten biggest clones make up roughly 13%. The specimen was PBMCs, collected 15 days after the yellow fever booster vaccination. The receptor source for this set is a man aged 30 to 39 who received the YFV17D yellow fever vaccine.

This clonotype was counted between two and nine times. The CDR3 loop reads CASRDSYNEQFF. The CDR3 coding sequence is TGTGCCAGCCGTGACAGTTACAATGAGCAGTTCTTC. V usage is TRBV6-2 or TRBV6-3 and J usage is TRBJ2-1, with a tentative D call TRBD1 (5 bases). This CDR3 spans 12 amino acids. Germline CDR1 and CDR2: MNHEY and SVGEGT. Trimming left V 8 bases short and J 4 bases short, with 9 bases between.

The rearrangement joins TRBV29-1 to TRBJ2-5; D is uncertain. Trimming left V 0 bases short and J 5 bases short, with 13 bases between. CDR1 is SQVTM, CDR2 ANQGSEA, per germline. The CDR3 has 14 residues. The CDR3 region has the DNA TGCAGCGTTGAAGATCGGGTGAACGGTGAGACCCAGTACTTC. Translation: CSVEDRVNGETQYF.

This clonotype was detected only a few times. V is TRBV7-2 and J is TRBJ2-5; no definite D call. The length of the CDR3 is 15 residues. V lost 1 base and J 1 base, leaving 10 bases between the germline ends. CDR1 is SGHTA, CDR2 FQGNSA, per germline. For the CDR3, the DNA is TGTGCCAGCAGCTTAGGGTTAGGCATCCAAGAGACCCAGTACTTC. It translates to CASSLGLGIQETQYF.

The chain has TRBV12-5 and TRBJ2-2; D may match TRBD1 or TRBD2 (5 bases each). The CDR3 consists of 16 residues. In germline, CDR1 is LGHNT, CDR2 FRNRAP. Trimming left V 4 bases short and J 2 bases short, with 14 bases between. The CDR3 sequence: CASGSYGTVNTGELFF. In DNA form, the CDR3 reads TGTGCTAGTGGTTCCTACGGGACGGTCAACACCGGGGAGCTGTTTTTT.